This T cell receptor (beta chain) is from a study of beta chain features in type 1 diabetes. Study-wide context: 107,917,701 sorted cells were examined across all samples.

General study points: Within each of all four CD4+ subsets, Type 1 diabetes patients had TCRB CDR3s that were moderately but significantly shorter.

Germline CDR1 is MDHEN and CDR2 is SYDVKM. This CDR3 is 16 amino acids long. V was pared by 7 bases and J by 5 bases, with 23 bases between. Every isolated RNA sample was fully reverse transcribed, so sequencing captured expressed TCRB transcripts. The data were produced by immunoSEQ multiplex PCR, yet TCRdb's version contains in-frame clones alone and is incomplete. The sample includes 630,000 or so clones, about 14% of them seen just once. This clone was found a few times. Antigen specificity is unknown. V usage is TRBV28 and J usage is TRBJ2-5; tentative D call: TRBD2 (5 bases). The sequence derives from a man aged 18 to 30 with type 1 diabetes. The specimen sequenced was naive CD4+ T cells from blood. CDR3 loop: CASTVLTGSSGETQYF. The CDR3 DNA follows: TGTGCCAGCACCGTACTCACCGGGTCCTCGGGGGAGACCCAGTACTTC. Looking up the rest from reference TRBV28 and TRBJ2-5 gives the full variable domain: DVKVTQSSRYLVKRTGEKVFLECVQDMDHENMFWYRQDPGLGLRLIYFSYDVKMKEKGDIPEGYSVSREKKERFSLILESASTNQTSMYLCASTVLTGSSGETQYFGPGTRLLVL.